The 28 T cell receptor beta chains below all came from one sample that was sequenced in a study of blood T cell repertoires in COVID-19. Profiling relied on immunoSEQ multiplex PCR, and the TCRdb table lists in-frame clones only, not all of them. The sample has over 250,000 clones; over 75% are singletons. Input material: peripheral blood. Every receptor here comes from a woman between 50 and 59 years old with acute or convalescent COVID-19.

The chain couples TRBV29-1 to TRBJ1-5; possible D gene TRBD1, 6 bases. Trimming cost V 4 bases and J 1 base, with 8 bases left between them. Per the germline V gene, CDR1 is SQVTM and CDR2 is ANQGSEA. This CDR3 has 13 residues. CDR3 sequence (DNA): TGCAGCGTTGCAGGGGCAAGCAATCAGCCCCAGCATTTT. Residues: CSVAGASNQPQHF.

The chain couples TRBV29-1 to TRBJ2-7, with no clear D. The V end lost 4 bases, the J end lost 4 bases, and 17 bases lay between the germline ends. The CDR3 consists of 14 residues. Germline values: CDR1 SQVTM, CDR2 ANQGSEA. The CDR3 bases are TGCAGCGTTGTTTCAGGTCATGCCCCATACGAGCAGTACTTC. It encodes CSVVSGHAPYEQYF.

This chain's CDR3 is CASSLGTAYEQYF. The CDR3 nucleotides are TGTGCCAGCAGTTTAGGCACAGCCTACGAGCAGTACTTC. J is TRBJ2-7 and V is TRBV27; no clear D gene. V was pared by 2 bases and J by 2 bases, with 7 bases between. The CDR3 runs to 13 residues. Per germline, CDR1 MNHEY and CDR2 SMNVEV (reference sequence).

V is TRBV7-8 and J is TRBJ2-7; D gene uncertain. Germline CDR1 SGHVS, CDR2 FQNEAQ. This CDR3 is built from 12 residues. Trimming pared 5 bases from V and 4 bases from J, leaving 9 bases between. CDR3 DNA sequence: TGTGCCAGCAGCAAAGCCTCGTACGAGCAGTACTTC. It specifies CASSKASYEQYF.

The rearrangement joins TRBV25-1 to TRBJ2-3; 9 nucleotides line up with TRBD2. Germline assignment: CDR1 MGHDK and CDR2 SYGVNS. This CDR3 region has 16 residues. V shed 2 bases and J 3 bases; nucleotides not matched to a gene: 6. The CDR3, as DNA: TGTGCCAGCAGTGAACCGGGACTAGCAATGACAGATACGCAGTATTTT. It codes for CASSEPGLAMTDTQYF.

The chain employs TRBV7-2 and TRBJ2-7; D not resolved. The CDR3 has 13 amino acids. The germline V and J ends were trimmed by 1 base and 3 bases, with 7 bases remaining between them. The germline V gene has CDR1 SGHTA and CDR2 FQGNSA. In DNA, the CDR3 is TGTGCCAGCAGCTTAGGTCCGAGCTACGAGCAGTACTTC. Residues: CASSLGPSYEQYF.

This chain uses TRBV5-6 with TRBJ2-4; unclear D gene. The CDR3 is made up of 18 amino acids. The V gene's germline CDR1 is SGHDT and CDR2 YYEEEE. V lost 4 bases, J lost 0 bases, and 20 bases lay in between. The CDR3 is CASSRRQRLDLAKNIQYF. The DNA for the CDR3 is TGTGCCAGCAGCCGTCGGCAGAGGTTAGATTTAGCCAAAAACATTCAGTACTTC.

The rearrangement uses TRBV6-5 and TRBJ2-7; 12 bases are shared with TRBD1. This CDR3 is 15 amino acids long. CDR1 MNHEY and CDR2 SVGAGI come from the germline V gene. V trimming: 0 bases; J trimming: 7 bases; junction bases outside the gene matches: 4. CDR3 sequence (DNA): TGTGCCAGCAGTTACTCAGGGACAGGGGGCTGGGAGCAGTACTTC. This gives the protein CASSYSGTGGWEQYF.

In this sample, this clone turned up once. The chain employs TRBV19 and TRBJ1-1, with 7 bases lining up with TRBD1. Germline assignment: CDR1 LNHDA and CDR2 SQIVND (reference sequence). With V trimmed by 2 bases and J by 3 bases, 12 bases remained unmatched. The length of the CDR3 is 17 residues. CDR3 region: CASSIWTGGRGDTEAFF. In DNA, the CDR3 is TGTGCCAGTAGTATATGGACAGGAGGGCGTGGGGACACTGAAGCTTTCTTT.

This clone was seen a handful of times. The chain couples TRBV7-8 to TRBJ1-2; D is unclear. Germline V lookup: CDR1 SGHVS, CDR2 FQNEAQ. V gave up 1 base and J gave up 6 bases, with 12 bases separating them. The CDR3 has 14 residues. The CDR3 DNA is TGTGCCAGCAGCTTAGGGGTTAGCGGCGATGGCTACACCTTC. It yields the protein CASSLGVSGDGYTF. Looking up the rest from reference TRBV7-8 and TRBJ1-2 gives the full variable domain: GAGVSQSPRYKVAKRGQDVALRCDPISGHVSLFWYQQALGQGPEFLTYFQNEAQLDKSGLPSDRFFAERPEGSVSTLKIQRTQQEDSAVYLCASSLGVSGDGYTFGSGTRLTVV.

This chain links TRBV28 with TRBJ1-2; 8 bases are shared with TRBD1. Germline values: CDR1 MDHEN, CDR2 SYDVKM. Trimming took 5 bases from V and 6 from J; bases not matched to a gene: 8. CDR3 length: 14 residues. The DNA of the CDR3 is TGTGCCAGCAGTGCCACGGGGACAGGTGATGGCTACACCTTC. Translation gives CASSATGTGDGYTF.

This clone was seen once. The V and J genes are TRBV9 and TRBJ1-1; 9 positions match TRBD1. After removal of 4 bases from V and 1 base from J, the junction contained 8 bases not matched to a gene. The germline CDR1 and CDR2 sequences are SGDLS and YYNGEE. The CDR3 has 16 residues. For the CDR3, the DNA is TGTGCCAGCAGCCCCGCACAGGGGGCGTCGAACACTGAAGCTTTCTTT. It encodes CASSPAQGASNTEAFF.

The chain uses TRBV9 and TRBJ2-5; TRBD2 aligns across 12 bases. The CDR3 runs to 17 residues. Germline assignment: CDR1 SGDLS and CDR2 YYNGEE. Trimming at V came to 0 bases and at J to 5 bases, leaving 8 bases not matched to a gene. As DNA, the CDR3 is TGTGCCAGCAGCGTAGCGGCTAGCGGGAGGGCCCGTGAGACCCAGTACTTC. Its protein is CASSVAASGRARETQYF.

The chain has TRBV3-1 (or the pseudogene TRBV3-2) and TRBJ2-7; D might be TRBD2 (6 bases). Germline V CDR1 and CDR2: LGHDT, YNNKEL (reference sequence). Trimming stripped 8 bases from V and 9 bases from J, with 17 bases between. This CDR3 comprises 12 residues. The CDR3 nucleotides read TGTGCCAGCGTCGGGAGAAATACCGCGCAGTACTTC. Amino acid sequence: CASVGRNTAQYF.

The rearrangement links TRBV9 to TRBJ2-1; 8 bases agree with TRBD1. Trimming cost V 3 bases and J 0 bases; bases outside gene matches: 2. The CDR3 covers 15 residues. Per germline, CDR1 SGDLS and CDR2 YYNGEE. The CDR3, as DNA: TGTGCCAGCAGCGGACAGGGGTCCTCCTACAATGAGCAGTTCTTC. It translates to CASSGQGSSYNEQFF.

This chain joins TRBV3-1 (or the pseudogene TRBV3-2) and TRBJ1-3; 9 bases match TRBD1. CDR3 size: 15 residues. CDR1 is LGHDT, CDR2 YNNKEL, per germline (reference sequence). The V gene end was trimmed by 5 bases and the J gene end by 1 base; junction bases not matched to a gene: 3. The CDR3 nucleotides read TGTGCCAGCAGCGTGACAGGGGGATCTGGAAACACCATATATTTT. Amino acids: CASSVTGGSGNTIYF.

J is TRBJ2-1 and V is TRBV25-1; D is undetermined. This CDR3 is built from 14 residues. V lost 0 bases and J lost 4, with 7 bases in between. Germline V gene data show CDR1 as MGHDK and CDR2 as SYGVNS. The CDR3: CASSEYPLYNEQFF. The CDR3 DNA sequence: TGTGCCAGCAGTGAATATCCCCTTTACAATGAGCAGTTCTTC. The whole variable domain, filled in from reference TRBV25-1 and TRBJ2-1, reads EADIYQTPRYLVIGTGKKITLECSQTMGHDKMYWYQQDPGMELHLIHYSYGVNSTEKGDLSSESTVSRIRTEHFPLTLESARPSHTSQYLCASSEYPLYNEQFFGPGTRLTVL.

V gene TRBV3-1 (or the pseudogene TRBV3-2) combines with J gene TRBJ2-5, with TRBD2 identical over 8 bases. This CDR3 is built from 15 residues. V was pared by 4 bases and J by 4 bases, with 8 bases of the junction left unmatched. CDR1 is LGHDT and CDR2 is YNNKEL in the germline V gene (reference sequence). CDR3 nucleotides: TGTGCCAGCAGCCCTCCGGGACTAGGGGGAGAGACCCAGTACTTC. Translating gives CASSPPGLGGETQYF.

The chain combines TRBV7-6 with TRBJ1-1; a possible D gene is TRBD1 (5 bases). The V gene's germline CDR1 is SGHVS and CDR2 FNYEAQ. The V and J ends lost 2 bases and 0 bases respectively, with 10 bases between them. This CDR3 region has 15 residues. Here the CDR3 DNA reads TGTGCCAGCAGCTTACAGGGAGGTCTGAACACTGAAGCTTTCTTT. Its protein product is CASSLQGGLNTEAFF.

The chain uses TRBV9 and TRBJ1-1; the match to TRBD1 covers 8 bases. This CDR3 is built from 13 residues. After removal of 2 bases from V and 11 bases from J, the junction contained 8 bases not matched to a gene. Germline V gene sequence: CDR1 SGDLS, CDR2 YYNGEE. CDR3 protein: CASSVTPGDRAFF. The CDR3 bases are TGTGCCAGCAGCGTCACACCGGGGGACAGGGCTTTCTTT.

The rearrangement links TRBV3-1 (or the pseudogene TRBV3-2) to TRBJ2-7; no clear D gene. The CDR3 totals 17 residues. The V gene lost 6 bases and the J gene lost 0 bases, with 21 bases spanning the gap. The germline CDR1 and CDR2 sequences are LGHDT and YNNKEL (reference sequence). The CDR3 sequence is CASRATIGSVHSYEQYF. The CDR3 nucleotides are TGTGCCAGCAGAGCCACTATAGGATCGGTGCACTCCTACGAGCAGTACTTC.

The DNA of the CDR3 is TGTGCCAGCAGAGACGGGGGGGTCGAAGCTTTCTTT. This sequence encodes CASRDGGVEAFF. V and J are TRBV2 and TRBJ1-1, with D tentatively TRBD1 (5 bases). Per germline, CDR1 SNHLY and CDR2 FYNNEI. CDR3 length equals 12 residues. V shed 6 bases and J shed 8 bases, with 13 bases lying between them.

The CDR3 here is CASQDIGDEKLFF. The CDR3 DNA is TGTGCCAGCCAGGACATAGGGGATGAAAAACTGTTTTTT. The rearrangement links TRBV27 to TRBJ1-4; possible D gene TRBD1, 5 bases. The CDR3 consists of 13 residues. Per the germline V gene, CDR1 is MNHEY and CDR2 is SMNVEV (reference sequence). The V gene lost 8 bases and the J gene lost 6 bases, with 13 bases spanning the gap.

The rearrangement uses TRBV19 and TRBJ1-4; D is uncertain. Trimming took off 10 bases at V and 2 bases at J, with 17 bases between the two ends. CDR1 and CDR2 (germline): LNHDA, SQIVND (reference sequence). CDR3 length: 15 residues. The CDR3 sequence: CATSNRPETNEKLFF. CDR3 coding DNA: TGTGCCACCTCCAATCGACCGGAGACTAATGAAAAACTGTTTTTT.

The V and J genes are TRBV6-5 and TRBJ2-5; D is unresolved. The CDR3 extends over 14 amino acids. Trimming shortened V by 0 bases and J by 5 bases, and 10 bases separated the two germline ends. CDR1 and CDR2 from the germline V gene are MNHEY and SVGAGI. In DNA form, the CDR3 reads TGTGCCAGCAGTTACTCGCGCAGAGGCGAGACCCAGTACTTC. Its protein product is CASSYSRRGETQYF.

The J gene is TRBJ2-1, the V gene TRBV4-2; 9 positions match TRBD2. The germline gives CDR1 LGHNA, CDR2 YNFKEQ. Trimming took 3 bases from V and 7 from J; bases not matched to a gene: 7. This CDR3 contains 15 residues. The CDR3 region is CASSHTAGGQNEQFF. Written as DNA, the CDR3 is TGTGCCAGCAGCCACACAGCGGGAGGACAAAATGAGCAGTTCTTC.

The genes are TRBV18 and TRBJ1-3; tentatively, D is TRBD1 (6 bases). Trimming took 0 bases from V and 4 from J, leaving 10 bases between them. This CDR3 spans 15 amino acids. The V gene's germline CDR1 is KGHSH and CDR2 LQKENI. In DNA, the CDR3 is TGTGCCAGCTCACCACCGGGGGGGCGCGGAAACACCATATATTTT. This codes for CASSPPGGRGNTIYF.

The chain employs TRBV5-1 and TRBJ2-7; TRBD2 matches 12 bases. The CDR3 is made up of 15 amino acids. With V trimmed by 3 bases and J by 7 bases, 8 bases remained unmatched. Germline values: CDR1 SGHRS, CDR2 YFSETQ. CDR3 sequence reads: CASSYILAGGEEQYF. The CDR3 DNA reads TGCGCCAGCAGCTATATACTAGCGGGAGGCGAAGAGCAGTACTTC.